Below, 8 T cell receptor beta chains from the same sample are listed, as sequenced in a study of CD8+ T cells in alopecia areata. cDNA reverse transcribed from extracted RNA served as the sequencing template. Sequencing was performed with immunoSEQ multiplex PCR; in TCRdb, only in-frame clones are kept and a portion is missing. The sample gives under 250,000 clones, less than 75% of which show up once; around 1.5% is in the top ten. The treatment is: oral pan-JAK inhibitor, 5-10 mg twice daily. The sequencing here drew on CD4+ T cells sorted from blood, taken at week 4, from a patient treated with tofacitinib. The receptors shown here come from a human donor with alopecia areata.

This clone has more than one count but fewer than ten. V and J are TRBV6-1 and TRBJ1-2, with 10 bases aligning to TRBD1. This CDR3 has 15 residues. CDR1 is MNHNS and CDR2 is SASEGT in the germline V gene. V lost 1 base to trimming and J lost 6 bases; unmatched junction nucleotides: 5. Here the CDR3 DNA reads TGTGCCAGCAGTGAAGAGACAGGGGGCAGGAATGGCTACACCTTC. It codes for CASSEETGGRNGYTF.

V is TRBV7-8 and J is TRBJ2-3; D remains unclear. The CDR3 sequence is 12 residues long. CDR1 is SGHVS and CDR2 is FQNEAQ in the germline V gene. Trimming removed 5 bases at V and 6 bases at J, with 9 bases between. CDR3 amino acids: CASSGGKDTQYF. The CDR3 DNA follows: TGTGCCAGCAGCGGTGGGAAGGATACGCAGTATTTT.

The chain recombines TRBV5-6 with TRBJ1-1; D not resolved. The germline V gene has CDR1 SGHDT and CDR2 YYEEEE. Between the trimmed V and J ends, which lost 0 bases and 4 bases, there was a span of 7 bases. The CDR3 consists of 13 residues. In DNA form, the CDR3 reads TGTGCCAGCAGCTTGGGGCAGTCCACTGAAGCTTTCTTT. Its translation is CASSLGQSTEAFF.

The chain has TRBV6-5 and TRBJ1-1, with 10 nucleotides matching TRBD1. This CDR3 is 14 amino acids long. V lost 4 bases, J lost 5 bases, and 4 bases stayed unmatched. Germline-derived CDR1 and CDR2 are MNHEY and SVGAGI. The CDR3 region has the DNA TGTGCCAGCAGTTGGGGACAGGGGAGGACTGAAGCTTTCTTT. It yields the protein CASSWGQGRTEAFF.

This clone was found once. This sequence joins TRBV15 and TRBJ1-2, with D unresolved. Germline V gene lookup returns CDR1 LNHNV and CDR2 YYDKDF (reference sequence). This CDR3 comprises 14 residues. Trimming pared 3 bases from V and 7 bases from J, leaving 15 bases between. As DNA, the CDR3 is TGTGCCACCAGCAGCAGGAGACCCGAAGTTGGCTACACCTTC. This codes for CATSSRRPEVGYTF.

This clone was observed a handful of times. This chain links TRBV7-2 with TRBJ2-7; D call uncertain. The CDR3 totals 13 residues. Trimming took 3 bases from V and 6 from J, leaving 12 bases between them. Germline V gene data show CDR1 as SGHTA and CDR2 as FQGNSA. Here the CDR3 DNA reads TGTGCCAGCAGCTTGGCAGGACGTGGCGAGCAGTACTTC. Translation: CASSLAGRGEQYF.

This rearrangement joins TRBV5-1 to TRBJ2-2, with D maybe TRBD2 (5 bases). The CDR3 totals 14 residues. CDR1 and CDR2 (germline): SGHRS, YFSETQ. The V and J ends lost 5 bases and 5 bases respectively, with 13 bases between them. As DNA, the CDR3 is TGCGCCAGCAGAGCTTTGGGAGAGACCGGGGAGCTGTTTTTT. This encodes CASRALGETGELFF.

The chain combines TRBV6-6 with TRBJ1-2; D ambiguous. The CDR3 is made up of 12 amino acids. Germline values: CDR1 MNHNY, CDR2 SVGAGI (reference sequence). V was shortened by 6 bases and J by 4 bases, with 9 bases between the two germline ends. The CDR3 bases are TGTGCCAGCAGCCGGGGTTTCTATGGCTACACCTTC. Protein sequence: CASSRGFYGYTF.